Given below is one T cell receptor beta chain in context. Only in-frame clones appear in the TCRdb table, and some are missing; sequencing was by immunoSEQ multiplex PCR. The sample records under 11,000 clones, 75% to 85% being singletons. This sample stems from a study of OX40 agonist ivuxolimab in advanced cancers. As for the study in general: Three patients got partial responses; one had hepatocellular carcinoma and two had cutaneous melanoma.

The CDR3 contains 13 residues. Germline values: CDR1 MNHEY, CDR2 SVGAGI. Trimming shortened V by 2 bases and J by 4 bases, and 8 bases separated the two germline ends. Sequencing used CD4+ or CD8+ T cells sorted from blood, obtained in a trial of the OX40 agonist ivuxolimab. This clonotype originated in an adult with an advanced solid tumor such as melanoma, head and neck, liver or kidney cancer. V usage is TRBV6-5 and J usage is TRBJ2-5, with D possibly being TRBD1 or TRBD2 (6 bases each). The CDR3 protein is CASSYKGGETQYF. CDR3 nucleotides: TGTGCCAGCAGTTACAAGGGGGGAGAGACCCAGTACTTC.